This T cell receptor (beta chain) is from a study of blood T cell repertoires in COVID-19. The wider study: Both acute and convalescent COVID-19 samples were obtained from the United States, Italy and Spain. Sources were T cells, B-cell-depleted T cells, or PBMCs; the material itself was cDNA or gDNA.

Authors' processing steps: Amplified reference gene primers provided the basis for estimating nucleated cell counts. The table came from immunoSEQ multiplex PCR; TCRdb's copy has only in-frame clones and leaves some out. That table gives V, J and clone size, and the DNA gave D and trimming. This sample has 150,000 to 200,000 clones; about 88% occur once, and the top ten carry more than 25%. This CDR3 region has 14 residues. Germline CDR1 is SGHRS and CDR2 is YFSETQ. The germline V and J ends were trimmed by 0 bases and 5 bases, with 12 bases remaining between them. The sequence was collected from a man aged 55 to 70 with acute or convalescent COVID-19. Material for sequencing was peripheral blood. This chain joins TRBV5-1 and TRBJ2-7; D gene ambiguous. The CDR3, as DNA: TGCGCCAGCAGCTTGGATGGTCTAGTTAACGAGCAGTACGTC. Its protein is CASSLDGLVNEQYV.